Listed below are T cell receptor beta chains from one sample, sequenced in a study of T cells expressing NK-cell markers. Reanalyzing the 5' RACE reads, TCRdb keeps one entry per CDR3 protein, without DNA. Here the sample table reports 450,000 to 600,000 distinct CDR3 sequences. The specimen was blood T cells: a sorted CD56 or NKG2C T cell subset, CD4+ or CD8+ T cells, or bulk PBMC T cells (not recorded which). The origin of the receptors is a young man in good health. The CDR3 runs from the conserved cysteine through the conserved F or W.

j_call | v_call | cdr3_aa
TRBJ2-2 | TRBV3-1 | CASSPHQGQPAGELFF
TRBJ2-1 | TRBV29-1 | CSVVGGRNTNEQFF
TRBJ1-4 | TRBV5-5 | CASSFLQGGEKLFF
TRBJ2-7 | TRBV4-3 | CASSQARTSAKTYEQYF
TRBJ2-1 | TRBV9 | CASSVWRESEQFF
TRBJ2-1 | TRBV6-2/TRBV6-3 | CATTPGGPWNEQFF
TRBJ2-4 | TRBV5-5 | CASSGLGVAKNIQYF
TRBJ2-7 | TRBV28 | CASSWLGGDDEQYF
TRBJ2-3 | TRBV12-3/TRBV12-4 | CASRSGASTDTQYF
TRBJ1-1 | TRBV27 | CASSLSSRWGTEAFF
TRBJ2-5 | TRBV24-1 | CATSDRDSLQETQYF
TRBJ2-2 | TRBV27 | CASTPRTGELFF